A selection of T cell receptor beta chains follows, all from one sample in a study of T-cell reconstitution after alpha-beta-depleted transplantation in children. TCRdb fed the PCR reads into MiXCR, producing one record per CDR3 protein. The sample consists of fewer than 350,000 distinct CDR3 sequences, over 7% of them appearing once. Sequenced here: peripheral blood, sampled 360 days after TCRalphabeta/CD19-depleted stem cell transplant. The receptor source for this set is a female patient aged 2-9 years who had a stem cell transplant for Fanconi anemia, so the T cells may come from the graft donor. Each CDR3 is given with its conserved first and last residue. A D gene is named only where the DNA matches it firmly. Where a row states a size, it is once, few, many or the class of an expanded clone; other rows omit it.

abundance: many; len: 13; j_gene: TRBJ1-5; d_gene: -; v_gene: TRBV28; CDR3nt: TGTGCCAGCAGTAAGGATAGCAATCAGCCCCAGCATTTT; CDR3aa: CASSKDSNQPQHF
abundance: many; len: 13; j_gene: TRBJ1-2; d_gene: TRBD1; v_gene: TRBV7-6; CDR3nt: TGTGCCAGCAGCTTTACAGGGGCTGGCGGCTACACCTTC; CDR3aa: CASSFTGAGGYTF
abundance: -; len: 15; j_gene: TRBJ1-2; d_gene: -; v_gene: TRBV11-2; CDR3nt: TGTGCCAGCAGTGAAGCCCGGGACCCAAACTATGGCTACACCTTC; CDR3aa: CASSEARDPNYGYTF
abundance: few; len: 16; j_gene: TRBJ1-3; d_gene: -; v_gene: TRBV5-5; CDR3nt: TGTGCCAGCAGCTTGAGCTCCGGGAGCTCTGGAAACACCATATATTTT; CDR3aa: CASSLSSGSSGNTIYF
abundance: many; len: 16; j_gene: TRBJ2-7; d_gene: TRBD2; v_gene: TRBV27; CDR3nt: TGTGCCAGCAGTTACGGGCCGGGAGGGGAGGGCTACGAGCAGTACTTC; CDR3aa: CASSYGPGGEGYEQYF
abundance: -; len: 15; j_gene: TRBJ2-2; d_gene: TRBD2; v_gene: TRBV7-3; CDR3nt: TGTGCCAGCAGTCAAGCGGGGCCCGGGACCGGGGAGCTGTTTTTT; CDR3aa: CASSQAGPGTGELFF
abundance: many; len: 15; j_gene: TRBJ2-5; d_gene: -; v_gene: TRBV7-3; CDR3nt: TGTGCCAGCAGCTCACAGGGGGGGTTCCAAGAGACCCAGTACTTC; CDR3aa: CASSSQGGFQETQYF
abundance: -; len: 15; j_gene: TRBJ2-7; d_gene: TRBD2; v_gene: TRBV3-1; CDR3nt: TGTGCCAGCAGCCCAGCGGGGGACCTCTCCTACGAGCAGTACTTC; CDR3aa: CASSPAGDLSYEQYF
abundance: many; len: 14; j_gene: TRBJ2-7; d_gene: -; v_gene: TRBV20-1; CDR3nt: TGCAGTGCTTTAACTGGGGGGACAGACTACGAGCAGTACTTC; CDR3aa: CSALTGGTDYEQYF
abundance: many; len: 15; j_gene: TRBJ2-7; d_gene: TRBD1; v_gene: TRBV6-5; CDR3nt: TGTGCCAGCAGTTCCCCCTCAGGGGGCTTAAACGAGCAGTACTTC; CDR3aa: CASSSPSGGLNEQYF
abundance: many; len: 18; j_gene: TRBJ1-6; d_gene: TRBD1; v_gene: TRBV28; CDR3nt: TGTGCCAGCAGGTACCGGGACAGGCGGCGCTATGATAATTCACCCCTCCACTTT; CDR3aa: CASRYRDRRRYDNSPLHF
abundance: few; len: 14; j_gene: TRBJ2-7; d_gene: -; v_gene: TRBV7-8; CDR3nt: TGTGCCAGCAGCTTAGTTGGCGGGTACAACGAGCAGTACTTC; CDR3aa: CASSLVGGYNEQYF
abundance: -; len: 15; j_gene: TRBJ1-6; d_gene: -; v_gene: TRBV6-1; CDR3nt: TGTGCCAGCCAGGCCCGGGGGCTCTATAATTCACCCCTCCACTTT; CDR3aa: CASQARGLYNSPLHF
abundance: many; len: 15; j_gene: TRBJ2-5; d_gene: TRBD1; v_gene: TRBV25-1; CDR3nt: TGTGCCAGCAGTGAGGGACAGCTATTCCAAGAGACCCAGTACTTC; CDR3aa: CASSEGQLFQETQYF
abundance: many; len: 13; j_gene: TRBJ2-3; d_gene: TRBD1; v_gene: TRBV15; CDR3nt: TGTGCCACCAGCATCCCAGGGGGAGATACGCAGTATTTT; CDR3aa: CATSIPGGDTQYF
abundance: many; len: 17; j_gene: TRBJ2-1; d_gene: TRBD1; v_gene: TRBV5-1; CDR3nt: TGCGCCAGCAGCGACAACAGGGGGTCGAACTACTACAATGAGCAGTTCTTC; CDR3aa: CASSDNRGSNYYNEQFF
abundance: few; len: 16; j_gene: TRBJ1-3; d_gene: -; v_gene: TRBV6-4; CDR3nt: TGTGCCAGCAGTGACGAGGGGTATGTTTCTGGAAACACCATATATTTT; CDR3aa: CASSDEGYVSGNTIYF